This T cell receptor (beta chain) stems from a study of shared clonotypes between healthy human individuals. Some clones are missing from TCRdb's copy, which holds only in-frame ones; the method was immunoSEQ multiplex PCR. The table has fewer than 3 million clones, about nine tenths seen once. The CDR3 is 16 residues long. The V gene's germline CDR1 is MRHNA and CDR2 SNTAGT. Trimming stripped 2 bases from V and 2 bases from J, with 13 bases between. The receptor comes from a man aged 18 to 30 in good health. Some clones in this sample may be carry-over from other donors' samples. Sequencing input: naive CD4+ T cells from PBMCs. Subset meaning: CD45RA+ positively selected. J is TRBJ2-1 and V is TRBV6-4; a possible D gene is TRBD1 (5 bases). Here the CDR3 DNA reads TGTGCCAGCAGTGACGGCCAGGGTTACCCCTACAATGAGCAGTTCTTC. As protein: CASSDGQGYPYNEQFF.